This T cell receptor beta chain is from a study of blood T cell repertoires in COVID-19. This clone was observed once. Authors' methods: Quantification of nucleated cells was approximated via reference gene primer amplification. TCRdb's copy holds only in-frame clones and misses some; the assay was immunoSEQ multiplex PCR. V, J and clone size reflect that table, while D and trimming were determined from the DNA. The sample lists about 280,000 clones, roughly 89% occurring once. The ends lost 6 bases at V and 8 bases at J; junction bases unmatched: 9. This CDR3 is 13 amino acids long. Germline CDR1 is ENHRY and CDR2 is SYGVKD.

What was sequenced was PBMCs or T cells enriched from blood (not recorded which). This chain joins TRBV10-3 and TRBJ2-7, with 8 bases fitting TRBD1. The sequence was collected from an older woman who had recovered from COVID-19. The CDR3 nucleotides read TGTGCCATCAGGGCGCAACCAGGGGGCCAGCAGTACTTC. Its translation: CAIRAQPGGQQYF.